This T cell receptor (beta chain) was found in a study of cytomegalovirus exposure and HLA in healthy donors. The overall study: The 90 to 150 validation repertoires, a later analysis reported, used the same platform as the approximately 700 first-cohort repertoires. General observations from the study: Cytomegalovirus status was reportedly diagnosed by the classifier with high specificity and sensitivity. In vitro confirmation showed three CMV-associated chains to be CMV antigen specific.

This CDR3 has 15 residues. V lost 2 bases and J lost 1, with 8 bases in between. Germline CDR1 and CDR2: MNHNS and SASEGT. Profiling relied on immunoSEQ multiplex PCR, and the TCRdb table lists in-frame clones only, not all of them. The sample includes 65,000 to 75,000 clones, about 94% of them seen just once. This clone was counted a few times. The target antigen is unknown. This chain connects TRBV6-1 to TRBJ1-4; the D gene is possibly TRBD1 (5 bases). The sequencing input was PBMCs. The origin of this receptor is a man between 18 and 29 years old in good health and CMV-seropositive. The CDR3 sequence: CASSESRGTNEKLFF. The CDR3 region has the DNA TGTGCCAGCAGTGAAAGTAGGGGAACTAATGAAAAACTGTTTTTT.